This T cell receptor beta chain was captured in a study of shared clonotypes between healthy human individuals. Study-wide findings and caveats: Clonotype sharing among donors was expected to depend on sequencing depth. Sampling covered blood only; tissue repertoires likely differ.

As concerns this clone: The antigen remains unidentified.

V was pared by 1 base and J by 0 bases, with 8 bases of the junction left unmatched. The CDR3 is 20 residues long. Germline-derived CDR1 and CDR2 are SGHNT and YYREEE (reference sequence). Donors included only healthy HIV-negative adults lacking recent acute infections or vaccinations. Only in-frame clones appear in the TCRdb table, and some are missing; sequencing was by immunoSEQ multiplex PCR. The table has roughly 500,000 clones, roughly 77% seen once. This clonotype was sampled from a woman aged 40 to 55 in good health. Some clones in this sample may be carry-over from other donors' samples. Input material: PBMCs. The chain uses TRBV5-4 and TRBJ2-2, with 14 bases matching TRBD2. CDR3 amino acids: CASSLSPGLAGETNTGELFF. The CDR3 DNA reads TGTGCCAGCAGCTTGTCCCCGGGACTAGCGGGAGAAACGAACACCGGGGAGCTGTTTTTT.